The rows below give T cell receptor beta chains drawn from one sample of a study of T cells after yellow fever vaccination. In TCRdb, the 5' RACE reads were re-called with MiXCR into one record per CDR3 protein. The sample gives approximately 610,000 distinct CDR3 sequences, less than 20% of which show up once; around 16% is in the top ten. The source was PBMCs, collected roughly 5 days after the first yellow fever vaccination. These receptors were collected from a man in his late teens or twenties who received the YFV17D yellow fever vaccine. Each CDR3 is given with its conserved first and last residue. The D gene is left open where the match is weak.

CDR3 protein: CSVTYSRDTHQETQYF; D gene: -; V gene: TRBV29-1; J gene: TRBJ2-5
CDR3 protein: CASSQKGTGREKLFF; D gene: TRBD1; V gene: TRBV4-3; J gene: TRBJ1-4
CDR3 protein: CASSLASWDTQYF; D gene: -; V gene: TRBV7-3; J gene: TRBJ2-3
CDR3 protein: CASSFGGGASTDTQYF; D gene: TRBD2; V gene: TRBV7-9; J gene: TRBJ2-3
CDR3 protein: CASSPGQAYNSPLHF; D gene: TRBD1; V gene: TRBV7-9; J gene: TRBJ1-6
CDR3 protein: CAIRGSGNTIYF; D gene: -; V gene: TRBV21-1; J gene: TRBJ1-3
CDR3 protein: CASSPGRGINTEAFF; D gene: -; V gene: TRBV6-2/TRBV6-3; J gene: TRBJ1-1
CDR3 protein: CASSGGRDQHF; D gene: -; V gene: TRBV6-5; J gene: TRBJ1-5
CDR3 protein: CATSRDRGSGSQPQHF; D gene: -; V gene: TRBV15; J gene: TRBJ1-5
CDR3 protein: CASSLGGGTDEQYF; D gene: -; V gene: TRBV7-6; J gene: TRBJ2-7
CDR3 protein: CATSDGLKRSYNEQFF; D gene: -; V gene: TRBV24-1; J gene: TRBJ2-1
CDR3 protein: CASSQEGLAGTYNEQFF; D gene: TRBD2; V gene: TRBV4-1; J gene: TRBJ2-1
CDR3 protein: CASSVVAGATYEQYF; D gene: -; V gene: TRBV9; J gene: TRBJ2-7
CDR3 protein: CASSGGAGDQPQHF; D gene: -; V gene: TRBV5-1; J gene: TRBJ1-5
CDR3 protein: CASGGTGSSYEQYF; D gene: TRBD1; V gene: TRBV27; J gene: TRBJ2-7
CDR3 protein: CASSLTLHYGYTF; D gene: -; V gene: TRBV5-6; J gene: TRBJ1-2
CDR3 protein: CASSYVGTYYEQYF; D gene: -; V gene: TRBV6-5; J gene: TRBJ2-7
CDR3 protein: CAWSVNPSAGRETQYF; D gene: -; V gene: TRBV30; J gene: TRBJ2-5
CDR3 protein: CASSPRDSSSPLHF; D gene: -; V gene: TRBV18; J gene: TRBJ1-6
CDR3 protein: CATSRDDDSSYGYTF; D gene: -; V gene: TRBV15; J gene: TRBJ1-2
CDR3 protein: CASSPPGPLNQPQHF; D gene: -; V gene: TRBV12-3/TRBV12-4; J gene: TRBJ1-5
CDR3 protein: CASSPTAQYTEAFF; D gene: -; V gene: TRBV5-1; J gene: TRBJ1-1
CDR3 protein: CASSLQRGGLAANEQFF; D gene: TRBD2; V gene: TRBV4-2; J gene: TRBJ2-1
CDR3 protein: CSARGGTGGDNIQYF; D gene: TRBD1; V gene: TRBV20-1; J gene: TRBJ2-4
CDR3 protein: CASSQGQDGGAGEKLFF; D gene: -; V gene: TRBV4-3; J gene: TRBJ1-4
CDR3 protein: CASSKGLAGIQETQYF; D gene: TRBD2; V gene: TRBV2; J gene: TRBJ2-5
CDR3 protein: CASSQRPGTEAFF; D gene: -; V gene: TRBV3-1; J gene: TRBJ1-1
CDR3 protein: CASSPTSGNEQFF; D gene: TRBD2; V gene: TRBV7-2; J gene: TRBJ2-1
CDR3 protein: CSAPLPPNYNEQFF; D gene: -; V gene: TRBV20-1; J gene: TRBJ2-1
CDR3 protein: CASSKVAGSGANVLTF; D gene: -; V gene: TRBV21-1; J gene: TRBJ2-6
CDR3 protein: CSARSSGGNTGELFF; D gene: TRBD2; V gene: TRBV20-1; J gene: TRBJ2-2
CDR3 protein: CASSLAPAGGPYNEQFF; D gene: -; V gene: TRBV7-6; J gene: TRBJ2-1
CDR3 protein: CASSSGTAGGYTF; D gene: TRBD1; V gene: TRBV5-1; J gene: TRBJ1-2
CDR3 protein: CASSQEWGSETQYF; D gene: -; V gene: TRBV4-3; J gene: TRBJ2-5
CDR3 protein: CASSLIGRGGEQYF; D gene: -; V gene: TRBV27; J gene: TRBJ2-7
CDR3 protein: CASSSPTDRGTYGEQFF; D gene: TRBD1; V gene: TRBV27; J gene: TRBJ2-1
CDR3 protein: CASSRGPSAGELFF; D gene: -; V gene: TRBV28; J gene: TRBJ2-2
CDR3 protein: CASTKGGRVNTEAFF; D gene: -; V gene: TRBV12-3/TRBV12-4; J gene: TRBJ1-1
CDR3 protein: CASVFGGGQPQHF; D gene: -; V gene: TRBV7-2; J gene: TRBJ1-5
CDR3 protein: CASSLLGNTEAFF; D gene: -; V gene: TRBV7-2; J gene: TRBJ1-1
CDR3 protein: CASSQDRRDFEQYF; D gene: -; V gene: TRBV4-1; J gene: TRBJ2-7
CDR3 protein: CASVRGRTAGYTF; D gene: -; V gene: TRBV6-5; J gene: TRBJ1-2
CDR3 protein: CASSIHTKQETQYF; D gene: -; V gene: TRBV19; J gene: TRBJ2-5
CDR3 protein: CASSYTGGNEKLFF; D gene: -; V gene: TRBV4-3; J gene: TRBJ1-4
CDR3 protein: CASSHGGASTDTQYF; D gene: -; V gene: TRBV27; J gene: TRBJ2-3
CDR3 protein: CASSQRDSFRSYEQYF; D gene: -; V gene: TRBV12-3/TRBV12-4; J gene: TRBJ2-7
CDR3 protein: CASTPGLSTYEQYF; D gene: TRBD2; V gene: TRBV4-2; J gene: TRBJ2-7
CDR3 protein: CASSFSRDSSYNEQFF; D gene: TRBD1; V gene: TRBV5-1; J gene: TRBJ2-1
CDR3 protein: CASSLTAGQETQYF; D gene: -; V gene: TRBV7-9; J gene: TRBJ2-5
CDR3 protein: CASSYGQGAGIQYF; D gene: TRBD1; V gene: TRBV6-5; J gene: TRBJ2-4
CDR3 protein: CASSHRISEVDNEQFF; D gene: -; V gene: TRBV4-3; J gene: TRBJ2-1
CDR3 protein: CASSSGTGRQGYTF; D gene: TRBD1; V gene: TRBV3-1; J gene: TRBJ1-2
CDR3 protein: CATSETDQETQYF; D gene: -; V gene: TRBV24-1; J gene: TRBJ2-5
CDR3 protein: CASSLTGDNSPLHF; D gene: TRBD1; V gene: TRBV7-8; J gene: TRBJ1-6
CDR3 protein: CASRKEMNTEAFF; D gene: -; V gene: TRBV5-1; J gene: TRBJ1-1
CDR3 protein: CASSPNLGTQYF; D gene: -; V gene: TRBV12-3/TRBV12-4; J gene: TRBJ2-5
CDR3 protein: CASKRDTSYQESQYF; D gene: -; V gene: TRBV5-6; J gene: TRBJ2-5
CDR3 protein: CSAGTNTGELFF; D gene: -; V gene: TRBV20-1; J gene: TRBJ2-2
CDR3 protein: CASSLVVAGYNEQFF; D gene: TRBD2; V gene: TRBV7-9; J gene: TRBJ2-1
CDR3 protein: CASSQDGLVGSYEQYF; D gene: -; V gene: TRBV4-2; J gene: TRBJ2-7